What follows are 5 T cell receptor beta chains derived from one specimen sequenced in a study of blood T cells in healthy people across ages. With a J-beta primer mix and a sample-barcoded 5' primer, a second PCR ran about 7 to 12 cycles. Each CDR3 protein gets one entry after TCRdb re-called the 5' RACE reads with MiXCR. The sample has about 510,000 distinct CDR3 sequences; about 28% are singletons. This sample also appeared in a second study, on T cells of mothers and their children.

What was sequenced was blood. The source is a boy aged 2 to 10 in good health.

The J gene is TRBJ2-5, the V gene TRBV20-1; 10 bases are a match to TRBD2. The better agreement between TRBJ2-1 and the DNA end casts doubt on the J call. The CDR3 totals 14 residues. Germline V gene lookup returns CDR1 DFQATT and CDR2 SNEGSKA (reference sequence). CDR3 sequence: CSASLGLAGVGQFF. As DNA, the CDR3 is TGCAGTGCTAGTCTCGGGCTAGCGGGGGTGGGGCAGTTCTTC.

The rearrangement uses TRBV7-2 and TRBJ2-5, with 12 bases lining up with TRBD2. Germline V gives CDR1 SGHTA, CDR2 FQGNSA. This CDR3 is 14 amino acids long. Losses at the gene ends were 5 bases for V and 5 bases for J; bases not matched to a gene: 3. The CDR3 coding sequence is TGTGCCAGCAGCCGACTAGCGGGGGTCGAGACCCAGTACTTC. Protein sequence: CASSRLAGVETQYF.

There are a few counts of this clonotype. The V call is TRBV20-1, the J call TRBJ1-4; perhaps TRBD1 as D (5 bases). V lost 0 bases to trimming and J lost 11 bases, with 16 bases between them. CDR3 size: 14 residues. Germline V gene data show CDR1 as DFQATT and CDR2 as SNEGSKA (reference sequence). The CDR3 DNA reads TGCAGTGCTAGAGATGGGTGGTCTGAGGGGAAACTGTTTTTT. Its protein product is CSARDGWSEGKLFF.

This chain connects TRBV10-3 to TRBJ1-4, with 7 bases matching TRBD1. V was clipped by 2 bases and J by 8 bases; unmatched bases: 5. The CDR3 is made up of 14 amino acids. Germline CDR1 and CDR2: ENHRY and SYGVKD. The CDR3 sequence: CAISEDRAGEKLFF. The CDR3 nucleotides are TGTGCCATCAGTGAGGACAGGGCGGGGGAAAAACTGTTTTTT.

Points on this clonotype: Possible read error: a much larger clone is one base away. The chain employs TRBV6-2 or TRBV6-3 and TRBJ2-5, with unresolved D. The length of the CDR3 is 13 residues. Germline V gene sequence: CDR1 MNHEY, CDR2 SVGEGT. CDR3: CVSSRPGRETQYF. Written as DNA, the CDR3 is TGTGTCAGCAGTCGTCCCGGGCGAGAGACCCAGTACTTC.